The T cell receptor (beta chain) described here comes from a study of T cells in Graves' hyperthyroidism and ophthalmopathy. The authors took PBMCs from about 9.5 ml fresh peripheral blood. This clonotype was counted at least ten times. Its matching antigen is unknown. The investigators amplified TCR beta CDR3 regions from RNA transcripts. In the first-round RT-PCR of the TCR CDR3, the HTBI primer set was used. TCRdb used MiXCR to reprocess the multiplex PCR reads, holding one entry per CDR3 protein. In the table there are about 270,000 distinct CDR3 sequences, about 20% of which are singletons. This CDR3 has 15 residues. V lost 4 bases and J 8 bases, leaving 20 bases between the germline ends. Study findings and constraints: The model's output predicted ophthalmopathy at a median of roughly 6 months prior to onset.

This chain uses TRBV12-3 or TRBV12-4 with TRBJ1-2; no clear D. The sequenced sample consisted of blood. This TCR came from a man aged 30 to 45 with Graves' ophthalmopathy. CDR3 sequence: CASSSEVGSSRGYTF. CDR3 nucleotides: TGTGCCAGCAGTTCGGAGGTTGGATCCTCGAGGGGCTACACCTTC.